This TCR beta chain is from a study of blood T cell repertoires in COVID-19. Profiling relied on immunoSEQ multiplex PCR, and the TCRdb table lists in-frame clones only, not all of them. The sample yields around 170,000 clones, approximately 81% seen once. The CDR3 has 13 amino acids. Trimming pared 0 bases from V and 9 bases from J, leaving 6 bases between. Germline V gives CDR1 MNHEY, CDR2 SVGAGI. The TCR was taken from a woman aged 50 to 60 who had recovered from COVID-19. This chain connects TRBV6-5 to TRBJ1-6; D remains unclear. The sample consisted of PBMCs or T cells enriched from blood (not recorded which). The CDR3 reads CASSYSGSSPLHF. In nucleotides, the CDR3 is TGTGCCAGCAGTTACTCGGGGAGTTCACCCCTCCACTTT.